Listed here is a single TCR beta chain. The target antigen is unknown. The CDR3 has 16 residues. The V gene's germline CDR1 is MDHEN and CDR2 SYDVKM. Trimming removed 5 bases from V and 8 bases from J; junction bases left unmatched: 12. This specimen belongs to a study of T-cell reconstitution after alpha-beta-depleted transplantation in children. Study-level points and caveats: One year after transplant, T-cell counts and diversity came mostly from newly produced T cells.

For TCRbeta, the library was prepared with unique molecular identifiers. TCRdb called the PCR reads again in MiXCR, with one record for every CDR3 protein. The sample records 500,000 to 750,000 distinct CDR3 sequences, roughly 27% being singletons. This material consisted of PBMCs, taken before TCRalphabeta/CD19-depleted stem cell transplant. This receptor was identified in a boy younger than two with Wiskott-Aldrich syndrome, due to receive a stem cell transplant. The V gene is TRBV28, the J gene TRBJ2-1; 10 nucleotides align to TRBD1. This chain's CDR3 is CASSPPGQGIGYEQFF. The CDR3 DNA reads TGTGCCAGCAGTCCACCGGGACAGGGGATTGGGTATGAGCAGTTCTTC.